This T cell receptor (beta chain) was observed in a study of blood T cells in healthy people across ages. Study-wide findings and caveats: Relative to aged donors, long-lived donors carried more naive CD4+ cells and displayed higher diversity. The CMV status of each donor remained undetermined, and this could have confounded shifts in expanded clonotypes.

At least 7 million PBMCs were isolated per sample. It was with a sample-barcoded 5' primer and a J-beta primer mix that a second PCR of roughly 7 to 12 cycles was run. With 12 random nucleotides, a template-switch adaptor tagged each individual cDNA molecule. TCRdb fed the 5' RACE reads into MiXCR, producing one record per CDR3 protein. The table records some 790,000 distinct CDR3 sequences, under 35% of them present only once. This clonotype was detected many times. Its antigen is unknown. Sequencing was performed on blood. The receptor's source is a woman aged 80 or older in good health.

CDR3 DNA sequence: TGCGCCAGCAGCTCAAGTGTTAATGAAAAACTGTTTTTT. This sequence encodes CASSSSVNEKLFF. The chain has TRBV5-1 and TRBJ1-4; no clear D. Between the trimmed V and J ends, which lost 3 bases and 4 bases, there was a span of 7 bases. Germline assignment: CDR1 SGHRS and CDR2 YFSETQ. The CDR3 covers 13 residues.